Below, 12 T cell receptor beta chains from the same sample are listed, as sequenced in a study of blood T cells in healthy people across ages. A second about 6 to 11 cycle PCR used barcoded and J-beta primers. One entry per CDR3 protein, called by TCRdb with MiXCR from the 5' RACE reads. The sample contains about 700,000 distinct CDR3 sequences, about 30% of which appear only once. What was sequenced was blood. The receptors shown here come from an elderly woman in good health.

In DNA form, the CDR3 reads TGCGCCAGCAGCCAAGTATCAAGGGGGGCCGCCTACGAGCAGTACTTC. Amino acid sequence: CASSQVSRGAAYEQYF. The V and J genes are TRBV4-1 and TRBJ2-7, with D perhaps matching TRBD1 or TRBD2 (6 bases each). This CDR3 has 16 amino acids. Trimming took off 1 base at V and 2 bases at J, with 15 bases between the two ends. Germline-derived CDR1 and CDR2 are MGHRA and YSYEKL.

This clonotype was counted a few times. The rearrangement links TRBV30 to TRBJ1-1, with 8 bases matching TRBD1. The CDR3 is 12 amino acids. V was pared by 7 bases and J by 1 base, with 2 bases of the junction left unmatched. Germline values: CDR1 GTSNPN, CDR2 SVGIG (reference sequence). The DNA of the CDR3 is TGTGCCTCAGGGACAGGGAACACTGAAGCTTTCTTT. Protein product: CASGTGNTEAFF.

This clonotype was detected many times. This rearrangement joins TRBV28 to TRBJ2-6, with 8 bases aligning to TRBD1. V lost 6 bases and J lost 4; bases outside the gene matches: 8. The germline V gene encodes CDR1 MDHEN and CDR2 SYDVKM. The CDR3 loop spans 16 amino acids. CDR3 sequence (DNA): TGTGCCAGCAGGAACCAGGGGGCCTCCGGGGCCAACGTCCTGACTTTC. Amino acid sequence: CASRNQGASGANVLTF.

This clonotype has just a few counts. V is TRBV10-3 and J is TRBJ1-6; TRBD1 aligns across 9 bases. The CDR3 has 15 amino acids. The germline CDR1 and CDR2 sequences are ENHRY and SYGVKD. V dropped 4 bases and J dropped 6; count of bases not matched to a gene: 4. This CDR3 is CAISGTGEGNSPLHF. Here the CDR3 DNA reads TGTGCCATCAGTGGGACAGGGGAGGGTAATTCACCCCTCCACTTT.

The chain carries TRBV7-3 and TRBJ2-1; D is possibly TRBD1 or TRBD2 (5 bases each). Germline CDR1 SGHTA, CDR2 FQGTGA. The CDR3 extends over 13 amino acids. Trimming cost V 3 bases and J 9 bases, with 12 bases left between them. Here the CDR3 reads CASSFASGTEQFF. In DNA, the CDR3 is TGTGCCAGCAGCTTCGCCTCGGGGACTGAGCAGTTCTTC.

Note on this clonotype: This may come from a read error, since a much larger clone is one base off. This chain joins TRBV28 and TRBJ2-7; a possible D gene is TRBD2 (7 bases). V was shortened by 5 bases and J by 7 bases, with 15 bases between the two germline ends. Germline V gene data show CDR1 as MDHEN and CDR2 as SYDVKM. The CDR3 is 13 residues long. The chain's CDR3 is CASSGGGLGEQYF. In nucleotides, the CDR3 is TGTGCCAGCAGTGGGGGGGGCTTGGGAGAGCAGTACTTC. The variable domain in full, completed from reference TRBV28 and TRBJ2-7, reads DVKVTQSSRYLVKRTGEKVFLECVQDMDHENMFWYRQDPGLGLRLIYFSYDVKMKEKGDIPEGYSVSREKKERFSLILESASTNQTSMYLCASSGGGLGEQYFGPGTRLTVT.

As to this clonotype: One end of the junction is discordant with germline, which a read error may explain. V and J are TRBV19 and TRBJ1-2; no reliable D call. This CDR3 contains 14 residues. Germline V gives CDR1 LNHDA, CDR2 SQIVND (reference sequence). In nucleotides, the CDR3 is TGTGCCAGTAGGATAGACGAGGGAGGAAATGGCTACACCTTC. Translating gives CASRIDEGGNGYTF.

V is TRBV2 and J is TRBJ2-1; the D gene is possibly TRBD2 (6 bases). The CDR3 consists of 14 residues. In germline, CDR1 is SNHLY, CDR2 FYNNEI. V lost 4 bases, J lost 2 bases, and 9 bases lay in between. CDR3 loop: CASSVTRTYNEQFF. In DNA form, the CDR3 reads TGTGCCAGCAGTGTGACTAGAACCTACAATGAGCAGTTCTTC. Variable domain in full (rest from reference TRBV2 and TRBJ2-1): EPEVTQTPSHQVTQMGQEVILRCVPISNHLYFYWYRQILGQKVEFLVSFYNNEISEKSEIFDDQFSVERPDGSNFTLKIRSTKLEDSAMYFCASSVTRTYNEQFFGPGTRLTVL.

This clonotype has just a few counts. A junction end diverges from the germline sequence, so it may reflect a read error. The genes are TRBV7-7 and TRBJ2-7, with 8 positions matching TRBD1. CDR3 length equals 16 residues. The germline V gene has CDR1 SSHAT and CDR2 FNYEAQ (reference sequence). CDR3 protein: CASSPVQGEYPYEQYF. The DNA for the CDR3 is TGTGCTAGCAGCCCAGTACAGGGGGAATACCCCTACGAGCAGTACTTC.

This clonotype has ten or more counts. The chain couples TRBV7-2 to TRBJ2-1; TRBD2 aligns across 15 bases. This CDR3 spans 15 amino acids. In germline, CDR1 is SGHTA, CDR2 FQGNSA. Unmatched junction bases numbered 7, after V lost 5 bases and J lost 11 bases. The CDR3 nucleotides are TGTGCCAGCAGCCCCGGACTAGCGGGGGGGGATAAGCAGTTCTTC. This codes for CASSPGLAGGDKQFF.

This clonotype was detected ten times or more. This chain links TRBV20-1 with TRBJ2-2; no clear D. The CDR3 runs 14 residues. V shed 6 bases and J shed 0 bases, with 11 bases lying between them. Germline loops: CDR1 DFQATT, CDR2 SNEGSKA (reference sequence). CDR3 sequence reads: CSAARVSNTGELFF. CDR3 coding DNA: TGCAGTGCCGCCCGGGTATCGAACACCGGGGAGCTGTTTTTT.

In regard to this clonotype: A read error may be the cause here, since a much bigger clone is one base away. The rearrangement links TRBV20-1 to TRBJ2-3; TRBD1 or TRBD2 may be the D gene (6 bases each). Deletions cut 1 base from V and 2 bases from J, with 13 bases between. The germline CDR1 and CDR2 sequences are DFQATT and SNEGSKA (reference sequence). This CDR3 has 15 amino acids. The CDR3 sequence is CSARVWGAPTDTQYF. The DNA of the CDR3 is TGCAGTGCTAGAGTCTGGGGGGCACCCACAGATACGCAGTATTTT.